This T cell receptor (beta chain) was sequenced for a study of human T cells and chemical hapten exposure. MiXCR was run by TCRdb on the RACE reads, yielding one entry per CDR3 protein. This table holds about 84,000 distinct CDR3 sequences, over 9.5% found once. Time point defined: patch test 2, 6 weeks after DPC sensitization. Treatment meaning: therapeutic diphenylcyclopropenone sensitization with weekly scalp DPC. Donation of samples came from alopecia patients who were 18 to 70 years old and suitable for DPC. V was trimmed by 6 bases and J by 2 bases, leaving 17 bases between them. Per the germline V gene, CDR1 is SNHLY and CDR2 is FYNNEI. This CDR3 is built from 16 residues. This clonotype was seen a handful of times.

The sample in question was whole blood, obtained in connection with sensitization to the hapten diphenylcyclopropenone (DPC). The clonotype comes from a woman aged 45-60 years with alopecia areata. Some clones in this sample may be carry-over from other donors' samples. The genes are TRBV2 and TRBJ2-1, with no clear D. The CDR3, as DNA: TGTGCCAGCAGCGACCTTCTGGGGATAGCCTACAATGAGCAGTTCTTC. Translated: CASSDLLGIAYNEQFF.